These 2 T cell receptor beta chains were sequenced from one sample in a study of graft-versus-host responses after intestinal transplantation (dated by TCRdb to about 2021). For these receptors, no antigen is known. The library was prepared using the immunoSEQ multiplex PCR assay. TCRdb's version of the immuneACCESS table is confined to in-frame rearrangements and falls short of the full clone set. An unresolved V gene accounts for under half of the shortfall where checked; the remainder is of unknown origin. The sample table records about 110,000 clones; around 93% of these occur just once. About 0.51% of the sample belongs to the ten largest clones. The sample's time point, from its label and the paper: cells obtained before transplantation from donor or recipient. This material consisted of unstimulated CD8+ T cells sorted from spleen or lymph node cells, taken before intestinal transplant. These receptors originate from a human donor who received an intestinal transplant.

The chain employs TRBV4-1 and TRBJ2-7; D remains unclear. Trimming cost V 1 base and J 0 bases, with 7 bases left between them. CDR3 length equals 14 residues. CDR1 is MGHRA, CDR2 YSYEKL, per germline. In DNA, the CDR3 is TGCGCCAGCAGCCAAGTATACACCTCCTACGAGCAGTACTTC. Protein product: CASSQVYTSYEQYF.

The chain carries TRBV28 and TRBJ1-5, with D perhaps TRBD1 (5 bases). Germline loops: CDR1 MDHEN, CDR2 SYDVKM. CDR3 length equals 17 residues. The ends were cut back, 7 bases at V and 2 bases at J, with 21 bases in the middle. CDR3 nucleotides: TGTGCCAGCAACCCCACTGGGGGGAGCGCGGGCAATCAGCCCCAGCATTTT. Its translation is CASNPTGGSAGNQPQHF.